This record covers a single T cell receptor beta chain. Assay used: immunoSEQ multiplex PCR; TCRdb lists only in-frame clones, some missing. This sample has hundreds of thousands of clones, with 70% to 90% found just once. Looked up from germline, CDR1 is MNHEY and CDR2 is SMNVEV (reference sequence). The germline V and J ends were trimmed by 2 bases and 2 bases, with 13 bases remaining between them. The CDR3 runs 15 residues. This entry belongs to a study of shared T cell receptors in the human thymus. The same data also went into a second study, on human thymus T cells. That source reports: Corrective heart surgery yielded the resections from which the thymus tissue came. Related research examined unrelated individuals and reported that their thymic repertoires overlapped highly.

The sample comprised thymocytes. The J gene is TRBJ2-7, the V gene TRBV27, with no clear D. This clonotype was sampled from a boy under two years old with a congenital heart defect. Written as DNA, the CDR3 is TGTGCCAGCAGTTTACGGTCAACCGAGGCCTACGAGCAGTACTTC. It specifies CASSLRSTEAYEQYF.